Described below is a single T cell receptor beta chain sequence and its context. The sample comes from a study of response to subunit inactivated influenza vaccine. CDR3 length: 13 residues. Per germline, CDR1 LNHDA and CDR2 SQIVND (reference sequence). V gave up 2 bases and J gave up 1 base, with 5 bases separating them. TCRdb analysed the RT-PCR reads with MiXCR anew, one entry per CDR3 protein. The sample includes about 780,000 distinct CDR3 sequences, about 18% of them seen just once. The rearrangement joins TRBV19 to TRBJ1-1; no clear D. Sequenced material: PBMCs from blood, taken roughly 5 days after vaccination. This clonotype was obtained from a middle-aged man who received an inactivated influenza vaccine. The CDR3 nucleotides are TGTGCCAGTAGTATAACGGCGAACACTGAAGCTTTCTTT. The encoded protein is CASSITANTEAFF.